These 9 T cell receptor beta chains originate from one sample sequenced in a study of blood T cell repertoires in COVID-19. Assay: immunoSEQ multiplex PCR; the TCRdb copy retains only in-frame clones and omits some. The table includes 250,000 to 300,000 clones, 65% to 90% detected once. The sample taken for sequencing was peripheral blood. The receptors shown here come from a man aged 45 to 65 with active or convalescent COVID-19.

The chain carries TRBV27 and TRBJ2-7; TRBD2 aligns across 10 bases. Germline trimming cut 7 bases from V and 2 bases from J; bases unmatched to any gene: 14. The CDR3 length is 17 residues. Per germline, CDR1 MNHEY and CDR2 SMNVEV (reference sequence). The CDR3 nucleotides read TGTGCCAGCAAGTCAGCTCTCACTAGCGGGACAACCTACGAGCAGTACTTC. The encoded protein is CASKSALTSGTTYEQYF.

J is TRBJ2-7 and V is TRBV10-2, with D possibly TRBD2 on 5 matching bases. Germline loops: CDR1 WSHSY, CDR2 SAAADI. This CDR3 comprises 13 residues. Trimming removed 4 bases at V and 2 bases at J, with 9 bases between. This chain's CDR3 is CASSAATTYEQYF. CDR3 DNA: TGCGCCAGCAGTGCGGCGACTACCTACGAGCAGTACTTC.

The chain has TRBV28 and TRBJ2-1; 10 bases are shared with TRBD2. The CDR3 is 14 residues long. CDR1 and CDR2 from the germline V gene are MDHEN and SYDVKM. Trimming at V came to 5 bases and at J to 5 bases, leaving 3 bases not matched to a gene. Written as DNA, the CDR3 is TGTGCCAGCAGTCTAGCGGGAGATAACAATGAGCAGTTCTTC. Translated: CASSLAGDNNEQFF.

This chain links TRBV30 with TRBJ2-3; possible D gene TRBD2, 6 bases. The V gene's germline CDR1 is GTSNPN and CDR2 SVGIG (reference sequence). Trimming cost V 8 bases and J 4 bases, with 13 bases left between them. The CDR3 consists of 12 residues. CDR3 protein: CAGSSEADTQYF. The CDR3 DNA is TGTGCCGGTTCTAGCGAGGCAGATACGCAGTATTTT.

The V call is TRBV9, the J call TRBJ2-1, with 8 bases identical to TRBD2. V lost 3 bases and J lost 7; bases outside the gene matches: 9. This CDR3 spans 15 amino acids. Germline CDR1 SGDLS, CDR2 YYNGEE. CDR3 coding DNA: TGTGCCAGCAGCGGCAGCGGGAGTATGGGGAATGAGCAGTTCTTC. Residues: CASSGSGSMGNEQFF.

The gene calls are TRBV7-3 and TRBJ1-2, with D possibly matching TRBD1 (5 bases). The CDR3 consists of 13 residues. Trimming removed 1 base at V and 5 bases at J, with 8 bases between. Germline values: CDR1 SGHTA, CDR2 FQGTGA. The CDR3 loop is CASSLSREYGYTF. In nucleotides, the CDR3 is TGTGCCAGCAGCTTAAGCAGGGAATATGGCTACACCTTC.

The chain is built from TRBV3-1 (or the pseudogene TRBV3-2) and TRBJ1-1, with 12 bases fitting TRBD1. The CDR3 consists of 15 residues. The trim removed 1 base at V and 7 bases at J, leaving 4 bases unmatched. The germline V gene encodes CDR1 LGHDT and CDR2 YNNKEL (reference sequence). CDR3 loop: CASSQAGQGASEAFF. CDR3 in DNA: TGTGCCAGCAGCCAAGCGGGACAGGGGGCTAGTGAAGCTTTCTTT.

About this clone itself: The junction departs from the called germline gene at one end, perhaps through a read error. V usage is TRBV30 and J usage is TRBJ1-4; 11 bases match TRBD1. Looked up from germline, CDR1 is GTSNPN and CDR2 is SVGIG (reference sequence). The CDR3 totals 11 residues. CDR3: CAWSVQWTGGF. Here the CDR3 DNA reads TGTGCCTGGAGTGTTCAGTGGACAGGGGGCTTT.

Here the CDR3 reads CASSLMGGQPQHF. The DNA of the CDR3 is TGCGCCAGCAGCTTGATGGGGGGTCAGCCCCAGCATTTT. The rearrangement joins TRBV5-1 to TRBJ1-5, with D maybe TRBD1 (5 bases). Per the germline V gene, CDR1 is SGHRS and CDR2 is YFSETQ. Deletions cut 1 base from V and 6 bases from J, with 8 bases between. The length of the CDR3 is 13 residues.